Listed below are T cell receptor beta chains from one sample, sequenced in a study of control samples from healthy donors and cancer patients. Sequenced by immunoSEQ multiplex PCR; TCRdb stores in-frame clones only, minus some. The table shows around 90,000 clones, with around four fifths occurring only once. What was sequenced was blood. The receptors derive from a man aged 25-45 years in good health. CDR3s include the opening cysteine and the closing phenylalanine or tryptophan. The D gene is left open where the match is weak. Some rows have no size entry. The others give once, few or many, or a class for an expanded clone.

D: NA; J: TRBJ1-1; V: TRBV18; size: NA; CDR3: CASSQGYRGTEAFF; DNA: TGTGCCAGCTCGCAGGGCTACCGTGGGACTGAAGCTTTCTTT
D: NA; J: TRBJ2-7; V: TRBV6-5; size: NA; CDR3: CASSSPAGVGSYEQYF; DNA: TGTGCCAGCAGTTCGCCGGCAGGGGTAGGCTCCTACGAGCAGTACTTC
D: NA; J: TRBJ1-5; V: TRBV6-5; size: NA; CDR3: CAAGEQPQHF; DNA: TGTGCCGCAGGGGAGCAGCCCCAGCATTTT
D: TRBD1; J: TRBJ1-2; V: TRBV19; size: NA; CDR3: CASSPRDRQTSIYGYTF; DNA: TGTGCCAGTAGTCCTAGGGACAGGCAGACATCCATCTATGGCTACACCTTC
D: NA; J: TRBJ2-3; V: TRBV7-8; size: once; CDR3: CASSSDSSFTDTQYF; DNA: TGTGCCAGCAGCTCGGACAGCTCCTTCACAGATACGCAGTATTTT
D: NA; J: TRBJ2-5; V: TRBV15; size: NA; CDR3: CATSRGGNGETQYF; DNA: TGTGCCACCAGCAGAGGGGGGAATGGAGAGACCCAGTACTTC
D: NA; J: TRBJ1-3; V: TRBV9; size: medium-sized; CDR3: CASSVGSSGNTIYF; DNA: TGTGCCAGCAGCGTAGGTAGCTCTGGAAACACCATATATTTT
D: NA; J: TRBJ1-1; V: TRBV14; size: NA; CDR3: CASSHRQANTEAFF; DNA: TGTGCCAGCAGCCACAGACAGGCGAACACTGAAGCTTTCTTT
D: NA; J: TRBJ1-3; V: TRBV5-1; size: NA; CDR3: CASRGYGNTIYF; DNA: TGCGCCAGCAGAGGGTACGGAAACACCATATATTTT
D: TRBD2; J: TRBJ2-3; V: TRBV10-3; size: NA; CDR3: CAISDRTSGGTDTQYF; DNA: TGTGCCATCAGTGATAGGACTAGCGGGGGGACAGATACGCAGTATTTT
D: TRBD1; J: TRBJ1-3; V: TRBV11-2; size: NA; CDR3: CASSRDSTRVRNTIYF; DNA: TGTGCCAGCAGCCGGGACAGTACACGAGTAAGAAACACCATATATTTT
D: TRBD2; J: TRBJ2-3; V: TRBV14; size: NA; CDR3: CASSQESSGGAPDTQYF; DNA: TGTGCCAGCAGCCAAGAGTCCAGCGGGGGGGCCCCAGATACGCAGTATTTT
D: NA; J: TRBJ1-2; V: TRBV28; size: NA; CDR3: CASSAGGQHINGYTF; DNA: TGTGCCAGCAGTGCCGGAGGGCAGCATATCAACGGCTACACCTTC
D: NA; J: TRBJ1-6; V: TRBV6-5; size: NA; CDR3: CASTDGPRISPLHF; DNA: TGTGCCAGCACCGACGGGCCTCGAATTTCACCCCTCCACTTT
D: NA; J: TRBJ2-3; V: TRBV6-4; size: few; CDR3: CASSDSAGRTDTQYF; DNA: TGTGCCAGCAGTGACTCGGCGGGGCGCACAGATACGCAGTATTTT
D: TRBD1; J: TRBJ2-7; V: TRBV6-5; size: NA; CDR3: CASSYFTGGGYEQYF; DNA: TGTGCCAGCAGTTACTTCACAGGGGGAGGCTACGAGCAGTACTTC
D: NA; J: TRBJ2-1; V: TRBV28; size: NA; CDR3: CASRSTGRQFF; DNA: TGTGCCAGCAGGTCTACAGGGAGGCAGTTCTTC
D: NA; J: TRBJ1-6; V: TRBV7-3; size: NA; CDR3: CASSDGGGTLHF; DNA: TGTGCCAGCAGCGATGGCGGCGGGACCCTCCACTTT
D: TRBD1; J: TRBJ1-2; V: TRBV4-2; size: once; CDR3: CASSQDRQGVIGYTF; DNA: TGTGCCAGCAGCCAGGATCGACAGGGGGTCATAGGCTACACCTTC
D: NA; J: TRBJ1-5; V: TRBV7-8; size: NA; CDR3: CASSYQGLNQPQHF; DNA: TGTGCCAGCAGCTACCAGGGGTTAAATCAGCCCCAGCATTTT
D: TRBD1; J: TRBJ1-1; V: TRBV28; size: NA; CDR3: CASSRLGTGKTEAFF; DNA: TGTGCCAGCAGTAGGTTAGGGACAGGGAAGACTGAAGCTTTCTTT
D: NA; J: TRBJ1-5; V: TRBV6-5; size: NA; CDR3: CASSFYSNQPQHF; DNA: TGTGCCAGCAGTTTTTATAGCAATCAGCCCCAGCATTTT
D: TRBD1; J: TRBJ1-1; V: TRBV7-2; size: NA; CDR3: CASSPEQGANTEAFF; DNA: TGTGCCAGCAGCCCCGAACAGGGGGCAAACACTGAAGCTTTCTTT
D: TRBD1; J: TRBJ1-6; V: TRBV11-1; size: NA; CDR3: CASSSGQEFNSPLHF; DNA: TGTGCCAGCAGCTCGGGACAGGAGTTTAATTCACCCCTCCACTTT
D: NA; J: TRBJ1-1; V: TRBV6-5; size: NA; CDR3: CASSWGLNTEAFF; DNA: TGTGCCAGCAGCTGGGGCCTGAACACTGAAGCTTTCTTT
D: NA; J: TRBJ2-7; V: TRBV19; size: NA; CDR3: CASSIETGQKSSYEQYF; DNA: TGTGCCAGTAGTATAGAGACGGGACAAAAGAGCTCCTACGAGCAGTACTTC
D: NA; J: TRBJ1-3; V: TRBV19; size: NA; CDR3: CASSIASPGNTIYF; DNA: TGTGCCAGTAGTATAGCGAGTCCTGGAAACACCATATATTTT
D: TRBD1; J: TRBJ1-2; V: TRBV11-2; size: once; CDR3: CASSFQGAYYGYTF; DNA: TGTGCCAGCAGCTTCCAGGGGGCCTACTATGGCTACACCTTC
D: NA; J: TRBJ1-6; V: TRBV11-2; size: NA; CDR3: CASSLDTAAALHF; DNA: TGTGCCAGCAGCTTGGACACAGCGGCAGCCCTCCACTTT
D: NA; J: TRBJ1-1; V: TRBV28; size: NA; CDR3: CASSGDRKTLNTEAFF; DNA: TGTGCCAGCAGCGGAGACAGGAAGACCTTGAACACTGAAGCTTTCTTT
D: NA; J: TRBJ2-5; V: TRBV6-5; size: once; CDR3: CASTITAGGAETQYF; DNA: TGTGCCAGCACCATAACGGCCGGGGGCGCAGAGACCCAGTACTTC
D: TRBD1; J: TRBJ2-7; V: TRBV9; size: NA; CDR3: CASSTFGQGKQYF; DNA: TGTGCCAGCAGCACCTTCGGACAGGGCAAGCAGTACTTC
D: NA; J: TRBJ1-1; V: TRBV30; size: NA; CDR3: CAWSPRDTEAFF; DNA: TGTGCCTGGAGCCCGCGGGACACTGAAGCTTTCTTT
D: NA; J: TRBJ2-3; V: TRBV19; size: NA; CDR3: CASSMGARSTDTQYF; DNA: TGTGCCAGTAGTATGGGGGCCCGAAGCACAGATACGCAGTATTTT
D: TRBD2; J: TRBJ2-7; V: TRBV6-5; size: NA; CDR3: CASSLGLDGSEQYF; DNA: TGTGCCAGCAGTCTGGGACTAGATGGCTCCGAGCAGTACTTC
D: NA; J: TRBJ1-2; V: TRBV20-1; size: NA; CDR3: CSASPIRYGYTF; DNA: TGCAGTGCTAGTCCAATCCGCTATGGCTACACCTTC
D: TRBD1; J: TRBJ2-3; V: TRBV7-2; size: NA; CDR3: CASSLERTGGADTQYF; DNA: TGTGCCAGCAGCTTAGAACGGACAGGGGGCGCAGATACGCAGTATTTT
D: TRBD2; J: TRBJ2-1; V: TRBV5-1; size: once; CDR3: CASSREGSSYNEQFF; DNA: TGCGCCAGCAGCCGGGAGGGGTCTTCCTACAATGAGCAGTTCTTC
D: NA; J: TRBJ2-3; V: TRBV7-3; size: NA; CDR3: CASSSQRPGAGDTQYF; DNA: TGTGCCAGCAGCTCCCAACGTCCGGGGGCGGGAGATACGCAGTATTTT
D: NA; J: TRBJ1-3; V: TRBV5-5; size: NA; CDR3: CASSLLPRNSGNTIYF; DNA: TGTGCCAGCAGCTTGTTACCCAGGAACTCTGGAAACACCATATATTTT
D: TRBD1; J: TRBJ1-5; V: TRBV6-5; size: NA; CDR3: CASATGLNQPQHF; DNA: TGTGCCAGCGCGACAGGGCTCAATCAGCCCCAGCATTTT
D: NA; J: TRBJ2-7; V: TRBV7-2; size: NA; CDR3: CASSQRDGYEQYF; DNA: TGTGCCAGCAGCCAAAGGGACGGCTACGAGCAGTACTTC
D: NA; J: TRBJ2-3; V: TRBV27; size: NA; CDR3: CASRGAKRTDTQYF; DNA: TGTGCCAGCAGGGGGGCAAAACGCACAGATACGCAGTATTTT
D: TRBD1; J: TRBJ1-1; V: TRBV6-5; size: once; CDR3: CASGRAGGVEAFF; DNA: TGTGCCAGCGGGAGGGCAGGGGGCGTTGAAGCTTTCTTT
D: NA; J: TRBJ1-1; V: TRBV6-5; size: NA; CDR3: CASRNLRVLNTEAFF; DNA: TGTGCCAGCAGGAATCTTCGAGTTTTGAACACTGAAGCTTTCTTT
D: TRBD1; J: TRBJ2-3; V: TRBV5-1; size: NA; CDR3: CASSPRTGAADTQYF; DNA: TGCGCCAGCAGCCCTAGGACAGGGGCGGCAGATACGCAGTATTTT
D: NA; J: TRBJ1-1; V: TRBV5-4; size: NA; CDR3: CASSLNWGGNTEAFF; DNA: TGTGCCAGCAGCTTGAATTGGGGAGGGAACACTGAAGCTTTCTTT
D: NA; J: TRBJ1-5; V: TRBV11-2; size: NA; CDR3: CASSFKGNQPQHF; DNA: TGTGCCAGCAGCTTTAAGGGGAATCAGCCCCAGCATTTT
D: TRBD1; J: TRBJ1-5; V: TRBV19; size: NA; CDR3: CASSPGALWTQGALKAQHF; DNA: TGTGCCAGTAGCCCCGGGGCACTATGGACGCAGGGGGCTCTTAAGGCCCAGCATTTT
D: NA; J: TRBJ1-5; V: TRBV7-9; size: NA; CDR3: CASSLGAGTPNQPQHF; DNA: TGTGCCAGCAGCTTAGGGGCCGGGACACCTAATCAGCCCCAGCATTTT
D: NA; J: TRBJ2-1; V: TRBV7-8; size: NA; CDR3: CASSLESGRYNEQFF; DNA: TGTGCCAGCAGCTTAGAGTCTGGCAGATACAATGAGCAGTTCTTC
D: NA; J: TRBJ2-7; V: TRBV11-2; size: NA; CDR3: CASSSGLSSYEQYF; DNA: TGTGCCAGCAGCTCGGGACTTTCCTCCTACGAGCAGTACTTC
D: NA; J: TRBJ2-7; V: TRBV3-1/TRBV3-2; size: NA; CDR3: CASSQDRIVGYEQYF; DNA: TGTGCCAGCAGCCAGGACCGCATCGTTGGCTACGAGCAGTACTTC
D: NA; J: TRBJ2-7; V: TRBV7-9; size: NA; CDR3: CASSFPQNGRQNYEQYF; DNA: TGTGCCAGCAGCTTCCCGCAAAACGGACGCCAAAACTACGAGCAGTACTTC
D: NA; J: TRBJ1-1; V: TRBV12-3/TRBV12-4; size: NA; CDR3: CASSSRRGAEAFF; DNA: TGTGCCAGCAGTTCTCGCCGCGGCGCTGAAGCTTTCTTT